Presented here are 19 T cell receptor beta chains from one specimen sequenced in a study of identical twins. TCRdb redid the calling of the 5' RACE reads with MiXCR, one entry per CDR3 protein. Of about 520,000 distinct CDR3 sequences in the sample, roughly 21% were seen once. The same sample was also studied in work on T cells expressing NK-cell markers.

Sequenced material: CD4+ T cells sorted from blood. All receptors derive from a woman younger than 30 in good health.

This clonotype was counted only a few times. The chain employs TRBV12-3 or TRBV12-4 and TRBJ2-7, with a tentative D call TRBD2 (7 bases). The CDR3 covers 14 residues. Trimming pared 3 bases from V and 5 bases from J, leaving 14 bases between. This chain's CDR3 is CASSFWRGLNEQYF. Here the CDR3 DNA reads TGTGCCAGCAGTTTCTGGCGGGGGCTCAACGAGCAGTACTTC.

J is TRBJ2-1 and V is TRBV27; unclear D gene. The germline CDR1 and CDR2 sequences are MNHEY and SMNVEV (reference sequence). Trimming shortened V by 0 bases and J by 11 bases, and 8 bases separated the two germline ends. This CDR3 is built from 12 residues. The DNA of the CDR3 is TGTGCCAGCAGTTTATCGGGGTTTCAGCAGTTCTTC. It codes for CASSLSGFQQFF.

The chain links TRBV6-1 to TRBJ1-6; D remains ambiguous. With 11 bases removed from V and 7 bases from J, the gap between germline ends came to 15 bases. Germline V gives CDR1 MNHNS, CDR2 SASEGT. The CDR3 sequence is 13 residues long. CDR3 residues: CAASRVTNSPLHF. The CDR3 coding sequence is TGTGCCGCATCCCGGGTCACCAATTCACCCCTCCACTTT.

V gene TRBV20-1 combines with J gene TRBJ2-1; 13 nucleotides match TRBD2. The V and J ends lost 3 bases and 13 bases, in that order; junction bases with no gene match: 9. Germline V gene data show CDR1 as DFQATT and CDR2 as SNEGSKA (reference sequence). The CDR3 loop spans 14 amino acids. In nucleotides, the CDR3 is TGCAGTGCTAGTAAGGGACTAGCGGGAAGGGATCAGTTCTTC. Translating it yields CSASKGLAGRDQFF.

The chain combines TRBV19 with TRBJ1-1; D unresolved. Germline CDR1 reads LNHDA; CDR2 reads SQIVND (reference sequence). Trimming stripped 7 bases from V and 1 base from J, with 13 bases between. The CDR3 is made up of 14 amino acids. The DNA for the CDR3 is TGTGCCAGTAAAGAGCGGGTACGGAACACTGAAGCTTTCTTT. Translation gives CASKERVRNTEAFF.

The rearrangement joins TRBV20-1 to TRBJ1-2; TRBD1 matches at 7 bases. Losses at the gene ends were 5 bases for V and 3 bases for J; bases not matched to a gene: 9. There are 14 residues in the CDR3. CDR1 DFQATT and CDR2 SNEGSKA come from the germline V gene (reference sequence). CDR3 amino acids: CSALLVDRDYGYTF. CDR3 DNA sequence: TGCAGTGCTCTGTTGGTCGACAGGGACTATGGCTACACCTTC.

This clonotype was detected only a few times. V gene TRBV3-1 combines with J gene TRBJ2-2; the D gene could be TRBD1 or TRBD2 (6 bases each). The V gene's germline CDR1 is LGHDT and CDR2 YNNKEL (reference sequence). V dropped 7 bases and J dropped 5 bases, with 14 bases sitting between them. This CDR3 contains 14 residues. CDR3 DNA: TGTGCCAGCACCACTGAAGGGGGGACCGGGGAGCTGTTTTTT. Amino acid sequence: CASTTEGGTGELFF.

The V gene is TRBV20-1, the J gene TRBJ2-3; D possibly corresponds to TRBD2 (5 bases). CDR1 and CDR2 from the germline V gene are DFQATT and SNEGSKA (reference sequence). V was pared by 5 bases and J by 0 bases, with 9 bases between. CDR3 size: 13 residues. CDR3 loop: CSALDWSTDTQYF. The CDR3 DNA reads TGCAGTGCTTTGGACTGGAGCACAGATACGCAGTATTTT.

This clonotype came up a few times. This chain joins TRBV10-3 and TRBJ1-2; D perhaps matches TRBD1 (6 bases). The ends were cut back, 3 bases at V and 0 bases at J, with 14 bases in the middle. The CDR3 runs to 16 residues. Germline-derived CDR1 and CDR2 are ENHRY and SYGVKD. The CDR3 reads CAISERGMETNYGYTF. The CDR3 bases are TGTGCCATCAGTGAAAGGGGGATGGAGACTAACTATGGCTACACCTTC.

Ten or more counts support this clonotype. The V gene is TRBV2, the J gene TRBJ2-3; D is perhaps TRBD2 (6 bases). The CDR3 runs 13 residues. Germline lookup yields CDR1 SNHLY and CDR2 FYNNEI. The V and J ends lost 4 bases and 2 bases respectively, with 7 bases between them. The CDR3 nucleotides read TGTGCCAGCAGTGGGACTAACACAGATACGCAGTATTTT. It yields the protein CASSGTNTDTQYF.

V gene TRBV5-6 combines with J gene TRBJ2-1, with TRBD1 as a possible D gene (5 bases). Trimming shortened V by 0 bases and J by 7 bases, and 14 bases separated the two germline ends. Germline CDR1 reads SGHDT; CDR2 reads YYEEEE. CDR3 length: 15 residues. This chain's CDR3 is CASSLGQGDLNEQFF. In nucleotides, the CDR3 is TGTGCCAGCAGCTTGGGGCAGGGCGATCTAAATGAGCAGTTCTTC.

J is TRBJ2-7 and V is TRBV20-1; D is undetermined. Trimming pared 6 bases from V and 4 bases from J, leaving 13 bases between. Germline V gene lookup returns CDR1 DFQATT and CDR2 SNEGSKA (reference sequence). The CDR3 has 12 amino acids. The CDR3 nucleotides read TGCAGTGCCTCCCGCATAAATTACGAGCAGTACTTC. As protein: CSASRINYEQYF.

This clonotype has only one observation. V is TRBV11-3 and J is TRBJ1-1; D is perhaps TRBD1 (5 bases). The CDR3 runs to 13 residues. Trimming cost V 3 bases and J 7 bases, with 12 bases left between them. Germline V gene lookup returns CDR1 SGHNT and CDR2 YENEEA. The DNA for the CDR3 is TGTGCCAGCAGCTTTGAAGGGGCGGGTGAAGCTTTCTTT. Protein: CASSFEGAGEAFF.

V usage is TRBV2 and J usage is TRBJ1-5; D is undetermined. The CDR3 extends over 12 amino acids. The germline V gene encodes CDR1 SNHLY and CDR2 FYNNEI. Trimming took off 7 bases at V and 4 bases at J, with 8 bases between the two ends. The CDR3 is CASTGPNQPQHF. The CDR3 DNA reads TGTGCCAGCACCGGGCCTAATCAGCCCCAGCATTTT.

The rearrangement links TRBV2 to TRBJ1-1; D unresolved. Trimming took off 7 bases at V and 0 bases at J, with 9 bases between the two ends. This CDR3 is 13 amino acids long. The V gene's germline CDR1 is SNHLY and CDR2 FYNNEI. CDR3 nucleotide sequence: TGTGCCAGCAAAACCGATTTGAACACTGAAGCTTTCTTT. Protein: CASKTDLNTEAFF.

In nucleotides, the CDR3 is TGTGCCAGCAGCCCTCGCACCGGGACAGGGGTGTCCTACGAGCAGTACTTC. It translates to CASSPRTGTGVSYEQYF. This chain links TRBV5-5 with TRBJ2-7, with 10 bases identical to TRBD1. The V and J ends lost 4 bases and 1 base, in that order; junction bases with no gene match: 11. CDR3 size: 17 residues. In germline, CDR1 is SGHKS, CDR2 YYEKEE (reference sequence).

There are a few counts of this clonotype. This rearrangement joins TRBV7-6 to TRBJ2-3, with D perhaps TRBD2 (5 bases). Deletions cut 1 base from V and 6 bases from J, with 8 bases between. CDR1 and CDR2 from the germline V gene are SGHVS and FNYEAQ. The length of the CDR3 is 13 residues. CDR3 DNA: TGTGCCAGCAGCTTAGGGAAGCGGGATACGCAGTATTTT. It encodes CASSLGKRDTQYF.

Only a few counts were recorded for this clonotype. One end of the junction fails to match germline, which may point to a read error. The chain joins TRBV4-1 to TRBJ2-3, with TRBD2 as a possible D gene (6 bases). Germline loops: CDR1 MGHRA, CDR2 YSYEKL. This CDR3 has 13 residues. The CDR3 nucleotides read TGCGCCAGCGGCCAGGGTTACGGGGGAACGCAGTATTTT. This translates into CASGQGYGGTQYF.

This clonotype was found a few times. This sequence joins TRBV13 and TRBJ2-7; D ambiguous. The V end lost 5 bases, the J end lost 6 bases, and 5 bases lay between the germline ends. Germline V gene data show CDR1 as PRHDT and CDR2 as FYEKMQ (reference sequence). CDR3 length: 10 residues. The CDR3 spells CASSPPEQYF. The CDR3, as DNA: TGTGCCAGCAGCCCTCCCGAGCAGTACTTC.